This T cell receptor beta chain was sequenced for a study of cytomegalovirus exposure and HLA in healthy donors. General study results and limits: CMV serostatus was the only immune exposure information that was available. Researchers reported in a later analysis that common viral pathogens appeared linked to several top clusters. Association of a missense DCLRE1C variant with TCR beta V- and J-gene trimming was reported in a later analysis. The study put under 200 TCR beta chains on its list as cytomegalovirus-associated.

The PCR had 60 Vbeta and 13 Jbeta primers. Here immunoSEQ multiplex PCR was the method, and the copy in TCRdb shows in-frame clones only, minus some. The sample includes about 140,000 clones, roughly four fifths of them seen just once. The CDR3 spans 12 residues. Germline CDR1 is SQVTM and CDR2 is ANQGSEA. The V gene lost 6 bases and the J gene lost 4 bases, with 12 bases spanning the gap. Comments on this clone: The antigen is undetermined.

The V and J genes are TRBV29-1 and TRBJ1-1; maybe TRBD1 (6 bases). The source material was PBMCs. The TCR sequence derives from a woman aged 40 to 50 in good health and CMV-seronegative. The DNA for the CDR3 is TGCAGCGTGGACAGATGGGGCACTGAAGCTTTCTTT. Residues: CSVDRWGTEAFF.